These T cell receptor beta chains were read from a single sample in a study of PD-1 blockade in mismatch repair-deficient tumors. Assay used: immunoSEQ multiplex PCR; TCRdb lists only in-frame clones, some missing. The sample consists of around 130,000 clones, about 90% of them appearing once. The source material was peripheral blood, sampled just over 70 weeks after starting pembrolizumab. These receptor sequences come from an adult with mismatch repair-deficient cancer. Both conserved end residues are part of each CDR3. The D gene is left open where the match is weak. The size field is filled for only some rows; it gives once, few, many or a size class.

J	V	size	D	DNA	CDR3
TRBJ2-7	TRBV27	NA	NA	TGTGCCAGCAGTTTCTCAAGCTCCTACGAGCAGTACTTC	CASSFSSSYEQYF
TRBJ2-3	TRBV19	once	TRBD2	TGTGCCAGTACCGTGACTAGCGGGAGCGCAGATACGCAGTATTTT	CASTVTSGSADTQYF
TRBJ2-2	TRBV7-9	NA	TRBD2	TGTGCCAGCAGCTCCCCAAGCGGGAGGGGAACCGGGGAGCTGTTTTTT	CASSSPSGRGTGELFF
TRBJ2-2	TRBV5-1	NA	NA	TGCGCCAGCAGCCCTCTCCCCGGGAGCGCCGGGGAGCTGTTTTTT	CASSPLPGSAGELFF
TRBJ1-2	TRBV10-3	NA	NA	TGTGCCATCAGTGAGTACGAACCTAACTATGGCTACACCTTC	CAISEYEPNYGYTF
TRBJ2-3	TRBV4-3	NA	NA	TGCGCCAGCAGCCAAGCGCTAGGGCGGGCAGATACGCAGTATTTT	CASSQALGRADTQYF
TRBJ2-4	TRBV18	NA	NA	TGTGCCAGCTCACCCCAGGCGGGGAACTGGGGGGCGCTTACCAAAAACATTCAGTACTTC	CASSPQAGNWGALTKNIQYF
TRBJ1-4	TRBV27	NA	NA	TGTGCCAGCAGTCAAAGTTATCGGGGATCTGAAAAACTGTTTTTT	CASSQSYRGSEKLFF
TRBJ1-1	TRBV7-9	NA	NA	TGTGCCAGCAGCTTAGGGGAAGGGGTCACTGAAGCTTTCTTT	CASSLGEGVTEAFF
TRBJ2-3	TRBV27	NA	NA	TGTGCCAGCAGTTTAATAGGAGATACGCAGTATTTT	CASSLIGDTQYF
TRBJ2-5	TRBV6-5	NA	TRBD2	TGTGCCAGCAGTTACGGGCGGGAGTACCAAGAGACCCAGTACTTC	CASSYGREYQETQYF
TRBJ2-7	TRBV6-5	NA	NA	TGTGCCAGCAGGCGGGACTCGGGGGGCCACGAGCAGTACTTC	CASRRDSGGHEQYF
TRBJ2-7	TRBV30	NA	NA	TGTGCCTGGACGTCTGGGACCTCGTTCCCCCCCGAGCAGTACTTC	CAWTSGTSFPPEQYF
TRBJ2-1	TRBV12-5	NA	TRBD2	TGTGCTAGTGGTCGCCGGGACTACATCAATGAGCAGTTCTTC	CASGRRDYINEQFF
TRBJ2-1	TRBV14	NA	TRBD2	TGTGCCAGCAGCCAGGGGAGGGCGGGGAGGAATGAGCAGTTCTTC	CASSQGRAGRNEQFF
TRBJ1-2	TRBV29-1	few	NA	TGCAGCGTTGAAGAGGACAGTGGCTACACCTTC	CSVEEDSGYTF
TRBJ2-2	TRBV5-1	few	NA	TGCGCCAGCAGCCATGACCTCACCGGGGAGCTGTTTTTT	CASSHDLTGELFF
TRBJ2-2	TRBV6-5	NA	NA	TGTGCCAGCAGTGAGACCGGGGAGCTGTTTTTT	CASSETGELFF
TRBJ2-7	TRBV11-2	NA	NA	TGTGCCAGCAGCTTAGGCGACGGACCCTACGAGCAGTACTTC	CASSLGDGPYEQYF
TRBJ2-7	TRBV29-1	NA	TRBD1	TGCAGCGTTGTAGGGGGCACCGGTGATTACGAGCAGTACTTC	CSVVGGTGDYEQYF
TRBJ2-1	TRBV4-1	NA	TRBD1	TGCGCCAGCAGCCAAGCCCAGGGGGCCGACTACAATGAGCAGTTCTTC	CASSQAQGADYNEQFF
TRBJ2-7	TRBV7-9	NA	TRBD1	TGTGCCAGCAGTTATCCCGGGACAGGGACTGGCGAGCAGTACTTC	CASSYPGTGTGEQYF
TRBJ2-5	TRBV7-9	NA	NA	TGTGCCAGCAGCTTATTTGACAGGAGCGGGGAGACCCAGTACTTC	CASSLFDRSGETQYF
TRBJ2-7	TRBV6-1	NA	NA	TGTGCCAGCAGTGAAGGACTCAGCTACGAGCAGTACTTC	CASSEGLSYEQYF
TRBJ2-7	TRBV19	NA	NA	TGTGCCAGTAGTACCCGAGGGGGACTGATCTACGAGCAGTACTTC	CASSTRGGLIYEQYF
TRBJ2-5	TRBV7-9	NA	NA	TGTGCCAGCAGCTCAGAAGCGATGACCCAGTACTTC	CASSSEAMTQYF
TRBJ2-7	TRBV20-1	NA	NA	TGCAGTGCTCCAGAGGAACACGAGCAGTACTTC	CSAPEEHEQYF
TRBJ2-1	TRBV7-9	NA	TRBD2	TGTGCCAGCAGCTTGGGGCTGACTAGCGGGAGGGGAAATGAGCAGTTCTTC	CASSLGLTSGRGNEQFF
TRBJ1-1	TRBV7-6	NA	TRBD1	TGTGCCAGCAGCTTTTCCCCGGACAGGCTATTGGGTGCTTTCTTT	CASSFSPDRLLGAFF
TRBJ2-7	TRBV30	NA	NA	TGTGCCTGGAGCGTCTCCTACGAGCAGTACTTC	CAWSVSYEQYF
TRBJ2-2	TRBV9	NA	NA	TGTGCCAGCAGCTTAACCGGGGAGCTGTTTTTT	CASSLTGELFF
TRBJ2-1	TRBV9	NA	NA	TGTGCCAGCAGCGTAGACTGGCAGAGCTCCTACAATGAGCAGTTCTTC	CASSVDWQSSYNEQFF
TRBJ2-6	TRBV11-2	NA	TRBD1	TGTGCCAGCAGCTTAGAGACAGGGGCCGGGGCCAACGTCCTGACTTTC	CASSLETGAGANVLTF
TRBJ2-2	TRBV10-2	NA	NA	TGCGCCAGCAGTAGCGATCCGGGACTTACCACCGGGGAGCTGTTTTTT	CASSSDPGLTTGELFF
TRBJ2-1	TRBV6-6	NA	TRBD2	TGTGCCAGCAGCCCCGGACTAGCCCATGAGCAGTTCTTC	CASSPGLAHEQFF
TRBJ2-7	TRBV5-1	few	NA	TGCGCCAGCCGTAGTCTCGACCTCTACGAGCAGTACTTC	CASRSLDLYEQYF
TRBJ1-2	TRBV4-1	few	NA	TGCGCCAGCAGCCAAGATTTAAGGCAGGGATTAGATGGCTACACCTTC	CASSQDLRQGLDGYTF
TRBJ2-5	TRBV18	NA	NA	TGTGCCAGCTCACCCCCCGGCAGAATTAAAGAGACCCAGTACTTC	CASSPPGRIKETQYF
TRBJ1-1	TRBV28	once	TRBD1	TGTGCCAGCAGTTATACAGGGGCTGAAGCTTTCTTT	CASSYTGAEAFF
TRBJ2-3	TRBV12-5	NA	NA	TGTGCTAGTGGTTTGGTTTCTTCAGCGCATGACACAGATACGCAGTATTTT	CASGLVSSAHDTDTQYF
TRBJ1-1	TRBV7-2	NA	TRBD1	TGTGCCAGCAGCTTAGCTTGGCAGGGGGTGAACACTGAAGCTTTCTTT	CASSLAWQGVNTEAFF